This note documents a single TCR beta chain sequence. The source of the sample is a study of blood T cell repertoires in COVID-19. Whole-study context: Samples of COVID-19 (acute and convalescent) were obtained from the United States, Italy and Spain. PBMCs, B-cell-depleted T cells, or T cells were the source of the cDNA or gDNA that made up the material.

Only in-frame clones appear in the TCRdb table, and some are missing; sequencing was by immunoSEQ multiplex PCR. In the table there are some 120,000 clones, around 88% of which are singletons. The CDR3 covers 15 residues. V was clipped by 6 bases and J by 5 bases; unmatched bases: 8. Germline values: CDR1 SQVTM, CDR2 ANQGSEA. Sequencing input: peripheral blood. This clonotype was sampled from a woman aged 50 to 60 with active or convalescent COVID-19. This rearrangement joins TRBV29-1 to TRBJ2-2; 11 nucleotides match TRBD1. The CDR3 region has the DNA TGCAGCGTGGGATACGGGACAGGGGGGACCGGGGAGCTGTTTTTT. This sequence encodes CSVGYGTGGTGELFF.